A single T cell receptor beta chain is shown here with its context. The antigen is undetermined. The source of the sample is a study of cytotoxic CD8 clonotypes in ibrutinib-treated CLL. Measured with immunoSEQ multiplex PCR; TCRdb has only the in-frame clones, and not every one. Among about 40,000 clones listed, 55% to 80% were seen once. This CDR3 is 13 amino acids long. Trimming cost V 2 bases and J 4 bases, with 9 bases left between them. CDR1 LNHDA and CDR2 SQIVND come from the germline V gene (reference sequence). Study-wide points: Before falling back toward baseline at progression, clonality had risen at the time of ibrutinib response. Baseline levels of clonality went above those of age-matched healthy donors and moved with circulating CD8+ T-cell counts.

Cryopreserved PBMCs supplied about 2 micrograms of genomic DNA for TCR beta libraries. This sample comprised PBMCs, obtained at disease progression, from a patient treated with ibrutinib. This clonotype was obtained from a human donor with chronic lymphocytic leukemia. The V gene is TRBV19, the J gene TRBJ2-7; D call uncertain. CDR3 residues: CASSILGDYEQYF. The CDR3 nucleotides are TGTGCCAGTAGTATACTGGGTGATTACGAGCAGTACTTC.